This T cell receptor beta chain was sequenced in a study of tumor-infiltrating lymphocytes in glioblastoma multiforme. TCRB libraries came from RNA via three nested multiplex PCR rounds. Unique molecular identifiers were not described for the libraries. TCRdb independently ran MiXCR on the multiplex PCR reads; one entry per CDR3 protein. Here the sample spans approximately 30,000 distinct CDR3 sequences, about 64% being singletons. The CDR3 sequence is 13 residues long. The V gene lost 2 bases and the J gene lost 3 bases, with 10 bases spanning the gap. CDR1 and CDR2 (germline): GTSNPN, SVGIG (reference sequence).

The sample was brain tumor tissue. This receptor was obtained from a male donor with glioblastoma. The chain carries TRBV30 and TRBJ1-2, with D perhaps TRBD1 (5 bases). Here the CDR3 reads CAWSRGVHYGYTF. The CDR3 coding sequence is TGTGCCTGGAGTCGGGGCGTCCACTATGGCTACACCTTC.